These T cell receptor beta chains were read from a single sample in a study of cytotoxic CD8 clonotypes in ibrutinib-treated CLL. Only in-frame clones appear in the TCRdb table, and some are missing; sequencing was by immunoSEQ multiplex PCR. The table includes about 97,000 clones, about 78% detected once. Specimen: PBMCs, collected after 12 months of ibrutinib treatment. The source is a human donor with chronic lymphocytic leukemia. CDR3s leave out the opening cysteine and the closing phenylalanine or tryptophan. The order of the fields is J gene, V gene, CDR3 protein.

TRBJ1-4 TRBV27 ASSLSGQGGEKLF
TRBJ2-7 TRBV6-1 ASKKGQISYEQY
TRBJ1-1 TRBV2 ASSRSTGVGTEAF
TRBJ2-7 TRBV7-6 ASSLVLAEQY
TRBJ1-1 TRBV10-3 AIRETGYSTEAF
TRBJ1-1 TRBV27 ASSLSRVQGAPEAF
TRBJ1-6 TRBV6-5 ASSYSQGAGSLLH
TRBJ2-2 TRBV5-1 ASSLEASSGELF
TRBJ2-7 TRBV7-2 ASSSRQGALEQY
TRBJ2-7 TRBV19 ASGTLPYEQY
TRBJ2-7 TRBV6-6 ASSGTSAGWAYEQY
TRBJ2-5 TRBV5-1 ASSLEGQGGATQY
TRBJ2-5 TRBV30 AWSVRDGETQY
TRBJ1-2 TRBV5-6 ASSLGAVNYGYT
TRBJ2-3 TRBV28 ASSLRQGTDTQY
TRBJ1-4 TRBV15 ATSPRTAEKLF
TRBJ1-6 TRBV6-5 ASSYTRGGDSPLH
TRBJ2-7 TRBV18 ASSPTQGSSYEQY
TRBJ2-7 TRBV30 AWSVGLGQY
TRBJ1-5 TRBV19 ASSTHGGNQPQH
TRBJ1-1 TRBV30 AWKAPRSLVNTEAF
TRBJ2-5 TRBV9 ASSARGAHKETQY
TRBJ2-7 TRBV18 ASSPPGQGGYEQY
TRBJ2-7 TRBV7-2 ASSSDPHYEQY
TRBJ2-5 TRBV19 ASSIVAGGLRETQY
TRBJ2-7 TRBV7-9 ASSLVRAGSDEQY
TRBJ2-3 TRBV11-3 ATAPGTVSTDTQY